The sequence of this TCR beta chain was determined in a study of cytomegalovirus exposure and HLA in healthy donors. Primers for the PCR totalled 60 Vbeta and 13 Jbeta. How the authors handled the data: A later analysis tallied about 80 million unique TCR beta chains, 10 million to 12 million of them shared. Sequenced by immunoSEQ multiplex PCR; TCRdb stores in-frame clones only, minus some. D and trimming were read from the DNA, whereas the V and J calls and clone size are those reported in that table. The data show 150,000 to 200,000 clones, around 77% seen once. Regarding this clone: Its target is unknown.

Findings and limits, study-wide: Later analysis found that TCR beta chains associated with HLA were more clonally expanded than other, equally common chains.

The V end was cut by 0 bases, the J end by 2 bases, with 6 bases between. Germline loops: CDR1 SGHRS, CDR2 YFSETQ. The CDR3 extends over 14 amino acids. The sequence came from a man in his sixties in good health and CMV-seronegative. The chain has TRBV5-1 and TRBJ2-1, with D hard to call. Source material: PBMCs. The CDR3 nucleotides are TGCGCCAGCAGCTTGGTTGCTACCTACAATGAGCAGTTCTTC. Protein: CASSLVATYNEQFF.